This T cell receptor beta chain was sequenced for a study of identical twins. Study-wide results and limits: Zero-insertion analyses were open to partial confounding by invariant MAIT and iNKT cells.

TCRdb reanalysed the 5' RACE reads using MiXCR and keeps one entry per CDR3 protein. The sample has about 190,000 distinct CDR3 sequences; around a sixth are singletons. The CDR3 covers 13 residues. Germline lookup yields CDR1 LNHDA and CDR2 SQIVND (reference sequence). On this clonotype itself: Its antigen is as yet unknown.

The same specimen was also included in a second study, on T cells expressing NK-cell markers. As reported in that work: An anti-gamma-delta TCR antibody was added in several experiments. It restricted sorting to alpha-beta TCR-expressing T cells. Dominant NKG2C+ clonotype frequencies of roughly 1.0-7.5% of CD8+ T cells were measured in 5 or 6 donors. Questions lingered over whether expanded NKG2C+ T cell clones were HCMV-specific.

This sequence joins TRBV19 and TRBJ2-1; TRBD1 agrees at 7 bases. This receptor was identified in a woman younger than 35 in good health. Source material: CD8+ T cells sorted from blood. DNA for the CDR3: TGTACCACCAGGGGGACGATAAGCAATGAGCAGTTCTTC. Translation: CTTRGTISNEQFF.